One sample yielded the 24 T cell receptor beta chains listed below, sequenced in a study of cytomegalovirus exposure and HLA in healthy donors. Amplification used 60 Vbeta primers and 13 Jbeta primers. Generated by immunoSEQ multiplex PCR, the TCRdb table keeps only in-frame clones and is missing some. The sample comprises approximately 77,000 clones, around 79% of which are singletons, and around 4.2% rests with the top ten. Input material: PBMCs. The receptors here all came from a man in his forties or fifties in good health and CMV-seronegative.

About this clone: One end of the junction does not line up with germline, which may come from a read error. This rearrangement joins TRBV27 to TRBJ1-1; maybe TRBD1 (6 bases). The length of the CDR3 is 17 residues. Germline V lookup: CDR1 MNHEY, CDR2 SMNVEV (reference sequence). CDR3: CASSLFTRGIGNTEAFF. The CDR3 nucleotides are TGTGCCAGCAGCTTATTTACGAGGGGGATCGGGAACACTGAAGCTTTCTTT.

The chain is built from TRBV2 and TRBJ1-1; 7 nucleotides match TRBD1. The germline gives CDR1 SNHLY, CDR2 FYNNEI. The CDR3 runs 14 residues. Trimming cost V 6 bases and J 0 bases; bases outside gene matches: 4. The CDR3, as DNA: TGTGCCAGCAGGTCGGACAGGCTGAACACTGAAGCTTTCTTT. It translates to CASRSDRLNTEAFF.

This clone was recorded a few times. The V call is TRBV5-4, the J call TRBJ2-2, with TRBD1 as a possible D gene (5 bases). CDR1 and CDR2 (germline): SGHNT, YYREEE (reference sequence). The CDR3 is 15 residues long. Trimming took 5 bases from V and 6 from J, leaving 17 bases between them. Here the CDR3 reads CASRKNQGAAGELFF. The CDR3 DNA reads TGTGCCAGCAGGAAGAATCAGGGTGCGGCCGGGGAGCTGTTTTTT.

The chain links TRBV27 to TRBJ1-5; D possibly corresponds to TRBD1 (5 bases). This CDR3 region has 12 residues. Looked up from germline, CDR1 is MNHEY and CDR2 is SMNVEV (reference sequence). With 8 bases removed from V and 6 bases from J, the gap between germline ends came to 11 bases. The CDR3 DNA sequence: TGTGCCAGCCCAGGGTTGGGTCAGCCCCAGCATTTT. Translation: CASPGLGQPQHF.

The V gene is TRBV7-9, the J gene TRBJ2-5, with 14 bases fitting TRBD2. V lost 4 bases to trimming and J lost 6 bases; unmatched junction nucleotides: 4. The CDR3 consists of 15 residues. Germline V lookup: CDR1 SEHNR, CDR2 FQNEAQ (reference sequence). CDR3 region: CASSSTSGRAQTQYF. Here the CDR3 DNA reads TGTGCCAGCAGCTCGACTAGCGGGAGGGCGCAGACCCAGTACTTC.

V and J are TRBV7-8 and TRBJ2-7, with 10 bases fitting TRBD1. Losses at the gene ends were 3 bases for V and 1 base for J; bases not matched to a gene: 6. Looked up from germline, CDR1 is SGHVS and CDR2 is FQNEAQ. This CDR3 contains 16 residues. In DNA, the CDR3 is TGTGCCAGCAGCTTGGGACAGGGGTGGGGATCCTACGAGCAGTACTTC. Translated, it gives CASSLGQGWGSYEQYF.

The V call is TRBV19, the J call TRBJ2-1, with TRBD2 identical over 7 bases. Trimming cost V 4 bases and J 4 bases; bases outside gene matches: 10. The CDR3 covers 16 residues. The germline gives CDR1 LNHDA, CDR2 SQIVND (reference sequence). Here the CDR3 DNA reads TGTGCCAGTAGTACCCCATGGGGGAGGGGATACAATGAGCAGTTCTTC. Translated, it gives CASSTPWGRGYNEQFF.

The sample holds a few counts of this clone. The chain employs TRBV9 and TRBJ2-1; 8 nucleotides align to TRBD2. V lost 0 bases, J lost 8 bases, and 7 bases stayed unmatched. This CDR3 has 15 residues. Germline CDR1 reads SGDLS; CDR2 reads YYNGEE. For the CDR3, the DNA is TGTGCCAGCAGCGTAGGTTCTAGCGGGTTCGATGAGCAGTTCTTC. It is translated as CASSVGSSGFDEQFF.

The rearrangement uses TRBV28 and TRBJ2-3; tentatively, D is TRBD1 (6 bases). Germline lookup yields CDR1 MDHEN and CDR2 SYDVKM. V was pared by 0 bases and J by 2 bases, with 12 bases between. The CDR3 is 16 residues long. The CDR3, as DNA: TGTGCCAGCAGTTTATGGGGGACACGTCCCACAGATACGCAGTATTTT. Translation gives CASSLWGTRPTDTQYF.

The CDR3 DNA is TGCGCCAGCCAAGGACTTACTAACACAGATACGCAGTATTTT. This translates into CASQGLTNTDTQYF. The chain joins TRBV5-1 to TRBJ2-3; tentatively, D is TRBD2 (5 bases). V was pared by 7 bases and J by 2 bases, with 14 bases between. CDR1 is SGHRS, CDR2 YFSETQ, per germline. The CDR3 consists of 14 residues.

The J gene is TRBJ2-7, the V gene TRBV6-1; TRBD1 aligns across 12 bases. J lost 7 bases, V lost 4 bases, and 11 bases had no gene match. Germline CDR1 reads MNHNS; CDR2 reads SASEGT. This CDR3 has 16 residues. CDR3 in DNA: TGTGCCAGCAGTGCCGGGACAGGGGGCCGGTTACATGAGCAGTACTTC. It is translated as CASSAGTGGRLHEQYF.

In its sample, this clone was seen a few times. The chain is built from TRBV5-1 and TRBJ2-7; tentatively, D is TRBD1 (6 bases). The CDR3 is made up of 15 amino acids. The ends were cut back, 4 bases at V and 2 bases at J, with 16 bases in the middle. Germline CDR1 reads SGHRS; CDR2 reads YFSETQ. As DNA, the CDR3 is TGCGCCAGCAGCCCAAGCCAGGGGCCAACCTACGAGCAGTACTTC. Protein product: CASSPSQGPTYEQYF.

The rearrangement joins TRBV7-2 to TRBJ2-7; TRBD1 matches 9 bases. Unmatched junction bases numbered 7, after V lost 0 bases and J lost 4 bases. This CDR3 has 16 residues. Germline loops: CDR1 SGHTA, CDR2 FQGNSA. CDR3 loop: CASSLAGTGRGYEQYF. CDR3 DNA sequence: TGTGCCAGCAGCTTAGCTGGGACAGGGAGGGGGTACGAGCAGTACTTC.

About this clone itself: The germline gene is not matched at one end of the junction; a read error may be the cause. V gene TRBV29-1 combines with J gene TRBJ1-2, with D possibly matching TRBD1 (6 bases). The length of the CDR3 is 12 residues. CDR1 SQVTM and CDR2 ANQGSEA come from the germline V gene. CDR3 coding DNA: TGCAGCGTCGAAGGAGGGGGCTATGGCTACACCTTC. Protein product: CSVEGGGYGYTF.

The chain joins TRBV5-8 to TRBJ1-2; 7 nucleotides agree with TRBD1. The V gene's germline CDR1 is SGHTS and CDR2 YDEGEE. V gave up 4 bases and J gave up 4 bases; unmatched junction bases: 4. The CDR3 totals 13 residues. The CDR3 sequence is CASSPDRFYGYTF. The CDR3 bases are TGTGCCAGCAGCCCGGACAGGTTCTATGGCTACACCTTC.

The genes are TRBV6-5 and TRBJ2-5; D gene unclear. Trimming took 6 bases from V and 5 from J, leaving 10 bases between them. CDR3 length: 12 residues. Germline CDR1 MNHEY, CDR2 SVGAGI. The CDR3 nucleotides are TGTGCCAGCAGCCGAGCGACGGAGACCCAGTACTTC. Its protein is CASSRATETQYF.

The chain has TRBV7-9 and TRBJ2-7; maybe TRBD1 (5 bases). V shed 7 bases and J shed 2 bases, with 18 bases lying between them. The CDR3 spans 15 residues. Germline CDR1 is SEHNR and CDR2 is FQNEAQ (reference sequence). The CDR3: CASTQQGDSPYEQYF. The CDR3 region has the DNA TGTGCCAGCACCCAGCAGGGTGACTCGCCCTACGAGCAGTACTTC.

The chain recombines TRBV28 with TRBJ1-4; no firm D call. Germline CDR1 and CDR2: MDHEN and SYDVKM. V lost 2 bases and J lost 5, with 9 bases in between. This CDR3 is 14 amino acids long. The DNA for the CDR3 is TGTGCCAGCAGTTTAGGAGGGCAAAATGAAAAACTGTTTTTT. Its protein is CASSLGGQNEKLFF. Drawing the rest from reference TRBV28 and TRBJ1-4, the complete variable domain is DVKVTQSSRYLVKRTGEKVFLECVQDMDHENMFWYRQDPGLGLRLIYFSYDVKMKEKGDIPEGYSVSREKKERFSLILESASTNQTSMYLCASSLGGQNEKLFFGSGTQLSVL.

The V call is TRBV5-1, the J call TRBJ2-7; 7 nucleotides line up with TRBD1. V shed 0 bases and J 2 bases; nucleotides not matched to a gene: 5. Germline CDR1 reads SGHRS; CDR2 reads YFSETQ. The CDR3 spans 15 residues. CDR3 residues: CASSLELGQPYEQYF. In DNA, the CDR3 is TGCGCCAGCAGCTTGGAACTGGGACAGCCCTACGAGCAGTACTTC.

The chain recombines TRBV7-3 with TRBJ2-7, with TRBD2 identical over 14 bases. Germline V CDR1 and CDR2: SGHTA, FQGTGA. This CDR3 is 15 amino acids long. With 5 bases clipped from V and 6 bases from J, the junction kept 6 bases outside the gene matches. CDR3: CASSLGLAGVGEQYF. Here the CDR3 DNA reads TGTGCCAGCAGCCTGGGACTAGCGGGAGTAGGCGAGCAGTACTTC. The full variable domain, its missing parts supplied by reference TRBV7-3 and TRBJ2-7, is GAGVSQTPSNKVTEKGKYVELRCDPISGHTALYWYRQSLGQGPEFLIYFQGTGAADDSGLPNDRFFAVRPEGSVSTLKIQRTERGDSAVYLCASSLGLAGVGEQYFGPGTRLTVT.

The chain is built from TRBV7-2 and TRBJ2-5, with 7 positions matching TRBD2. The length of the CDR3 is 16 residues. V was clipped by 2 bases and J by 5 bases; unmatched bases: 11. Germline V gene data show CDR1 as SGHTA and CDR2 as FQGNSA. CDR3 loop: CASSLNWGEGRETQYF. As DNA, the CDR3 is TGTGCCAGCAGCTTAAATTGGGGGGAGGGTAGGGAGACCCAGTACTTC. The full variable domain, with the rest looked up from reference TRBV7-2 and TRBJ2-5, is GAGVSQSPSNKVTEKGKDVELRCDPISGHTALYWYRQSLGQGLEFLIYFQGNSAPDKSGLPSDRFSAERTGGSVSTLTIQRTQQEDSAVYLCASSLNWGEGRETQYFGPGTRLLVL.

This clone was seen once. This rearrangement joins TRBV30 to TRBJ2-7; 11 bases align to TRBD1. Germline CDR1 is GTSNPN and CDR2 is SVGIG (reference sequence). The trim removed 6 bases at V and 7 bases at J, leaving 8 bases unmatched. This CDR3 region has 13 residues. CDR3 in amino acids: CACRDRGTFEQYF. CDR3 DNA: TGTGCCTGCCGGGACAGGGGGACTTTTGAGCAGTACTTC.

This chain joins TRBV5-1 and TRBJ1-1; TRBD1 might be the D (6 bases). Germline V gene sequence: CDR1 SGHRS, CDR2 YFSETQ. Trimming cost V 4 bases and J 5 bases, with 18 bases left between them. The CDR3 is made up of 15 amino acids. CDR3 residues: CASSGRTDQLTEAFF. The CDR3 bases are TGCGCCAGCAGCGGCCGGACAGACCAACTGACTGAAGCTTTCTTT.

The chain carries TRBV6-5 and TRBJ1-1, with 11 bases that match TRBD1. The CDR3 length is 16 residues. The J segment lost 9 bases and the V segment lost 4 bases, leaving 13 bases of the junction unmatched. CDR1 is MNHEY and CDR2 is SVGAGI in the germline V gene. CDR3 nucleotide sequence: TGTGCCAGCAGTTCTCCCTACACCGGGACAGGGGGAAAAGCTTTCTTT. Protein sequence: CASSSPYTGTGGKAFF.